This is a list of T cell receptor beta chains from one sample in a study of T-cell reconstitution after alpha-beta-depleted transplantation in children. In TCRdb, the PCR reads were re-called with MiXCR into one record per CDR3 protein. The table records 480,000 or so distinct CDR3 sequences, roughly a tenth of them present only once. Specimen: PBMCs, collected before TCRalphabeta/CD19-depleted stem cell transplant. These receptor sequences come from a child aged 2-15 years with inherited bone marrow failure, due to receive a stem cell transplant. The CDR3 runs from the conserved cysteine through the conserved F or W. Each record gives: CDR3 protein, CDR3 DNA, D gene, J gene, clone size, V gene. The D gene is left open where the match is weak. Clone size is stated in some rows and not others, as once, few, many or a class when expanded.

CDR3 protein: CASSLPMGNYGYTF; CDR3 DNA: TGTGCCAGCAGCTTACCTATGGGCAACTATGGCTACACCTTC; D gene: .; J gene: TRBJ1-2; clone size: many; V gene: TRBV7-9
CDR3 protein: CASSLAVGGQLPLHF; CDR3 DNA: TGTGCCAGCAGCTTAGCTGTCGGAGGCCAGCTACCCCTCCACTTT; D gene: .; J gene: TRBJ1-6; clone size: few; V gene: TRBV7-2
CDR3 protein: CASTYRDSQETQYF; CDR3 DNA: TGTGCCAGCACCTACCGGGACTCCCAAGAGACCCAGTACTTC; D gene: .; J gene: TRBJ2-5; clone size: many; V gene: TRBV7-8
CDR3 protein: CSVEGVYGYTF; CDR3 DNA: TGCAGCGTTGAAGGGGTCTATGGCTACACCTTC; D gene: .; J gene: TRBJ1-2; clone size: many; V gene: TRBV29-1
CDR3 protein: CAWRRGNTGELFF; CDR3 DNA: TGTGCCTGGAGGAGGGGGAACACCGGGGAGCTGTTTTTT; D gene: .; J gene: TRBJ2-2; clone size: many; V gene: TRBV30
CDR3 protein: CASSQRTSGRTDTQYF; CDR3 DNA: TGCGCCAGCAGCCAAAGAACTAGCGGGAGAACAGATACGCAGTATTTT; D gene: TRBD2; J gene: TRBJ2-3; clone size: many; V gene: TRBV4-3
CDR3 protein: CASSSLAGATYEQYF; CDR3 DNA: TGTGCCAGCAGCAGTTTGGCAGGGGCTACCTACGAGCAGTACTTC; D gene: .; J gene: TRBJ2-7; clone size: many; V gene: TRBV7-9
CDR3 protein: CASSLGDGQYF; CDR3 DNA: TGTGCCAGCAGTTTAGGGGACGGGCAGTACTTC; D gene: .; J gene: TRBJ2-7; clone size: many; V gene: TRBV12-3/TRBV12-4
CDR3 protein: CASSQGLAGVSRQFF; CDR3 DNA: TGTGCCAGCAGCCAGGGACTAGCGGGAGTATCGCGGCAGTTCTTC; D gene: TRBD2; J gene: TRBJ2-1; clone size: many; V gene: TRBV3-1
CDR3 protein: CAISEWTGTSPLNEQFF; CDR3 DNA: TGTGCCATCAGTGAGTGGACCGGGACTAGCCCCCTCAATGAGCAGTTCTTC; D gene: TRBD2; J gene: TRBJ2-1; clone size: many; V gene: TRBV10-3
CDR3 protein: CASSIRQGGEQYF; CDR3 DNA: TGTGCCAGCAGCATTCGACAGGGGGGCGAGCAGTACTTC; D gene: TRBD1; J gene: TRBJ2-7; clone size: many; V gene: TRBV7-2
CDR3 protein: CATNGPSGWTDTQYF; CDR3 DNA: TGTGCCACCAACGGGCCCTCCGGGTGGACAGATACGCAGTATTTT; D gene: .; J gene: TRBJ2-3; clone size: many; V gene: TRBV15
CDR3 protein: CSVDAGRETQYF; CDR3 DNA: TGCAGCGTTGACGCAGGGCGGGAGACCCAGTACTTC; D gene: .; J gene: TRBJ2-5; clone size: many; V gene: TRBV29-1
CDR3 protein: CSASDGGGKSYEQYF; CDR3 DNA: TGCAGTGCTAGTGATGGGGGAGGGAAATCCTACGAGCAGTACTTC; D gene: TRBD2; J gene: TRBJ2-7; clone size: many; V gene: TRBV20-1
CDR3 protein: CSASVYSYEQYF; CDR3 DNA: TGCAGTGCTAGCGTGTACTCCTACGAGCAGTACTTC; D gene: .; J gene: TRBJ2-7; clone size: many; V gene: TRBV20-1
CDR3 protein: CSARGLMSPTDTQYF; CDR3 DNA: TGCAGTGCTAGAGGACTTATGTCCCCCACAGATACGCAGTATTTT; D gene: .; J gene: TRBJ2-3; clone size: .; V gene: TRBV20-1
CDR3 protein: CASSRLTGPDYEQYF; CDR3 DNA: TGCGCCAGCAGCCGGCTAACAGGGCCGGATTACGAGCAGTACTTC; D gene: .; J gene: TRBJ2-7; clone size: once; V gene: TRBV4-3
CDR3 protein: CSVAEVYEKLFF; CDR3 DNA: TGCAGCGTCGCAGAAGTATACGAAAAACTGTTTTTT; D gene: .; J gene: TRBJ1-4; clone size: many; V gene: TRBV29-1
CDR3 protein: CASSFPQLAGGPLDTQYF; CDR3 DNA: TGTGCCAGCAGCTTTCCACAGTTAGCGGGAGGGCCGTTAGATACGCAGTATTTT; D gene: TRBD2; J gene: TRBJ2-3; clone size: many; V gene: TRBV11-1
CDR3 protein: CASGQFNQPQHF; CDR3 DNA: TGTGCCAGCGGACAGTTCAATCAGCCCCAGCATTTT; D gene: .; J gene: TRBJ1-5; clone size: many; V gene: TRBV3-1
CDR3 protein: CASSQQTSGRSGELFF; CDR3 DNA: TGCGCCAGCAGCCAACAGACTAGCGGGAGATCCGGGGAGCTGTTTTTT; D gene: TRBD2; J gene: TRBJ2-2; clone size: .; V gene: TRBV4-3
CDR3 protein: CASSPSFSRDYEQYF; CDR3 DNA: TGCGCCAGCAGCCCTTCGTTTTCCCGAGACTACGAGCAGTACTTC; D gene: .; J gene: TRBJ2-7; clone size: many; V gene: TRBV5-1
CDR3 protein: CASSQETGSPIGTQYF; CDR3 DNA: TGCGCCAGCAGCCAAGAGACAGGGTCCCCCATTGGGACCCAGTACTTC; D gene: TRBD1; J gene: TRBJ2-5; clone size: many; V gene: TRBV4-3
CDR3 protein: CASTPGTGLYNEQFF; CDR3 DNA: TGTGCCAGCACCCCCGGGACAGGGTTATACAATGAGCAGTTCTTC; D gene: TRBD1; J gene: TRBJ2-1; clone size: .; V gene: TRBV12-3/TRBV12-4
CDR3 protein: CRTSGLQTDTQYF; CDR3 DNA: TGCAGGACTAGCGGGCTACAAACAGATACGCAGTATTTT; D gene: TRBD2; J gene: TRBJ2-3; clone size: many; V gene: TRBV20-1
CDR3 protein: CSAIESGDPNTGELFF; CDR3 DNA: TGCAGCGCTATCGAGTCAGGGGATCCGAACACCGGGGAGCTGTTTTTT; D gene: .; J gene: TRBJ2-2; clone size: many; V gene: TRBV29-1
CDR3 protein: CASSVSSIPWNIQYF; CDR3 DNA: TGTGCCAGCAGTGTCAGCTCCATACCGTGGAACATTCAGTACTTC; D gene: .; J gene: TRBJ2-4; clone size: many; V gene: TRBV2
CDR3 protein: CSVEDHRGESTDTQYF; CDR3 DNA: TGCAGCGTTGAAGATCATAGGGGGGAGAGCACAGATACGCAGTATTTT; D gene: .; J gene: TRBJ2-3; clone size: many; V gene: TRBV29-1
CDR3 protein: CASSTRTSSRVDTQYF; CDR3 DNA: TGTGCCAGCAGCACCCGGACCTCCTCTCGGGTAGATACGCAGTATTTT; D gene: .; J gene: TRBJ2-3; clone size: .; V gene: TRBV11-2
CDR3 protein: CASSLQGPTEAFF; CDR3 DNA: TGTGCCAGCAGCCTCCAGGGTCCCACTGAAGCTTTCTTT; D gene: .; J gene: TRBJ1-1; clone size: many; V gene: TRBV11-2
CDR3 protein: CASSIRDRGTNQPQHF; CDR3 DNA: TGTGCCAGCAGTATCCGGGACAGGGGTACCAATCAGCCCCAGCATTTT; D gene: TRBD1; J gene: TRBJ1-5; clone size: few; V gene: TRBV12-3/TRBV12-4
CDR3 protein: CATSLSRGTVETQYF; CDR3 DNA: TGTGCCACCAGCCTAAGCCGGGGTACGGTGGAGACCCAGTACTTC; D gene: .; J gene: TRBJ2-5; clone size: few; V gene: TRBV15
CDR3 protein: CASSSRTSGTGELFF; CDR3 DNA: TGTGCCAGCAGCTCCCGGACTAGCGGCACCGGGGAGCTGTTTTTT; D gene: TRBD2; J gene: TRBJ2-2; clone size: many; V gene: TRBV5-5
CDR3 protein: CASSVGQGRTAEAFF; CDR3 DNA: TGTGCCAGCTCGGTCGGACAGGGGAGGACGGCTGAAGCTTTCTTT; D gene: TRBD1; J gene: TRBJ1-1; clone size: once; V gene: TRBV18
CDR3 protein: CASSYLGAHNEQFF; CDR3 DNA: TGTGCCAGCAGTTATCTGGGAGCACACAATGAGCAGTTCTTC; D gene: .; J gene: TRBJ2-1; clone size: many; V gene: TRBV6-2/TRBV6-3
CDR3 protein: CASSQLRTGELFF; CDR3 DNA: TGTGCCAGCAGCCAATTACGCACCGGGGAGCTGTTTTTT; D gene: .; J gene: TRBJ2-2; clone size: many; V gene: TRBV3-1
CDR3 protein: CASSPVWGTYEQYF; CDR3 DNA: TGTGCCAGTAGTCCCGTCTGGGGAACCTACGAGCAGTACTTC; D gene: .; J gene: TRBJ2-7; clone size: .; V gene: TRBV19
CDR3 protein: CASRGGQGAYPNTGELFF; CDR3 DNA: TGTGCCAGCCGGGGGGGACAGGGGGCGTATCCGAACACCGGGGAGCTGTTTTTT; D gene: TRBD1; J gene: TRBJ2-2; clone size: .; V gene: TRBV11-1
CDR3 protein: CASSQTPNQETQYF; CDR3 DNA: TGTGCCAGCAGTCAGACACCGAACCAAGAGACCCAGTACTTC; D gene: .; J gene: TRBJ2-5; clone size: few; V gene: TRBV27
CDR3 protein: CASSLGWGSTDTQYF; CDR3 DNA: TGTGCCAGCAGCCTGGGATGGGGGAGCACAGATACGCAGTATTTT; D gene: .; J gene: TRBJ2-3; clone size: .; V gene: TRBV7-9
CDR3 protein: CSATPGLYTYEQYF; CDR3 DNA: TGCAGTGCTACTCCGGGACTATACACCTACGAGCAGTACTTC; D gene: TRBD2; J gene: TRBJ2-7; clone size: .; V gene: TRBV20-1
CDR3 protein: CSVAQGAGNTIYF; CDR3 DNA: TGCAGCGTAGCACAGGGAGCTGGAAACACCATATATTTT; D gene: .; J gene: TRBJ1-3; clone size: many; V gene: TRBV29-1
CDR3 protein: CASSYQGAQPQHF; CDR3 DNA: TGTGCCAGCAGTTACCAGGGGGCACAGCCCCAGCATTTT; D gene: TRBD1; J gene: TRBJ1-5; clone size: many; V gene: TRBV6-2/TRBV6-3
CDR3 protein: CASSWRTASNTEAFF; CDR3 DNA: TGCGCCAGCAGCTGGAGGACAGCATCGAACACTGAAGCTTTCTTT; D gene: .; J gene: TRBJ1-1; clone size: many; V gene: TRBV5-1